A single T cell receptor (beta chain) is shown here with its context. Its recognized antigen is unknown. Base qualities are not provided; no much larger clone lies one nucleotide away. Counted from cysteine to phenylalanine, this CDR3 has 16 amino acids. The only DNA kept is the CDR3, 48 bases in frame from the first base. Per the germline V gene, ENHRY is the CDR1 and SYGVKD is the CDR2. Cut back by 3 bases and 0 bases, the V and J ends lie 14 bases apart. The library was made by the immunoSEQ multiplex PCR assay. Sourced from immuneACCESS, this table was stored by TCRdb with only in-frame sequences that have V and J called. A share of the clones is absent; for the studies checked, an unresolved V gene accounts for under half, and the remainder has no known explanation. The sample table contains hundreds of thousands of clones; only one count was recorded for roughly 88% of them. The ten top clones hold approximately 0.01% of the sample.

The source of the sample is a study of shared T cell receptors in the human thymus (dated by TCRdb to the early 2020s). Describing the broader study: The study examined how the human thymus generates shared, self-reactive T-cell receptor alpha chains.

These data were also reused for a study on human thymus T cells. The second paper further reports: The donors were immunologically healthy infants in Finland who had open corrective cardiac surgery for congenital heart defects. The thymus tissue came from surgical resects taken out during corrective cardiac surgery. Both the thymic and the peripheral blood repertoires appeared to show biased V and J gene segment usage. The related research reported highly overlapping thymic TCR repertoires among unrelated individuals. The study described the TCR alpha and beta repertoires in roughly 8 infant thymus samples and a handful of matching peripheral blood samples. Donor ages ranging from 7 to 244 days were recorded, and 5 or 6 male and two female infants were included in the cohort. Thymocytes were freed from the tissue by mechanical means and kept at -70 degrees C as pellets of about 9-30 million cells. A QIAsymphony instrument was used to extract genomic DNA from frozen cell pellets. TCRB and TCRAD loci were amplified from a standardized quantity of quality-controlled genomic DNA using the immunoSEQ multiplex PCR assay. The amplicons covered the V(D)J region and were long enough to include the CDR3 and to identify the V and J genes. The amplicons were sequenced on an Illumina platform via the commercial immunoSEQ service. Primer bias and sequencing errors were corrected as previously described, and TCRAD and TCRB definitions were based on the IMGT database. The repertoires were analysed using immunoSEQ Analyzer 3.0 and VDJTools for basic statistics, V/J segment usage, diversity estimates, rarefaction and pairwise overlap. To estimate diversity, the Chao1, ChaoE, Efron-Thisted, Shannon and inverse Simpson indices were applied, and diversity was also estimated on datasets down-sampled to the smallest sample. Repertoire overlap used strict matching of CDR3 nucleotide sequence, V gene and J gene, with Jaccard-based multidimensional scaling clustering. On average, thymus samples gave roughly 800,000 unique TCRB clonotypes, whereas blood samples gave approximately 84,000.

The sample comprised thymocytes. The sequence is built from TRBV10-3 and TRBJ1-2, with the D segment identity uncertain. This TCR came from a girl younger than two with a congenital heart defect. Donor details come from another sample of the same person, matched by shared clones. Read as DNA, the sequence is TGTGCCATCAGTGATTCGATCCTTTCTACTAACTATGGCTACACCTTC. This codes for CAISDSILSTNYGYTF.